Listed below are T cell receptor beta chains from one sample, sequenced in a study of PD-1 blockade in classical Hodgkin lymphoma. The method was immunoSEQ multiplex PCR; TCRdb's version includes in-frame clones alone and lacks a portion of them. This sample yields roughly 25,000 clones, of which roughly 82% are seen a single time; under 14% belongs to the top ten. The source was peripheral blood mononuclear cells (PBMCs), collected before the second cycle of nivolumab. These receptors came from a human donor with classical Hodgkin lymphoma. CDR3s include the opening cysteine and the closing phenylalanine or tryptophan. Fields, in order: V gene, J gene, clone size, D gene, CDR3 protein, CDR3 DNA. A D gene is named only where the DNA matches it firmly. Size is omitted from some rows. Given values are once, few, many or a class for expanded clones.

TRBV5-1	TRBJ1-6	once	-	CASSQPTGNYNSPLHF	TGCGCCAGCAGCCAACCAACAGGAAATTATAATTCACCCCTCCACTTT
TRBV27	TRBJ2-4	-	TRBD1	CASSSHQGALNIQYF	TGTGCCAGCAGTTCCCATCAGGGGGCCTTAAACATTCAGTACTTC
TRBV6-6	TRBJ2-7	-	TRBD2	CASQYSGEGTYEQYF	TGTGCCAGCCAATACTCGGGGGAGGGTACCTACGAGCAGTACTTC
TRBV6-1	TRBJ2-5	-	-	CASSEGGLMGRETQYF	TGTGCCAGCAGTGAGGGGGGGCTGATGGGTCGGGAGACCCAGTACTTC
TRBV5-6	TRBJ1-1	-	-	CASSLIGDTEAFF	TGTGCCAGCAGCTTGATCGGGGACACTGAAGCTTTCTTT
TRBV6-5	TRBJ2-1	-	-	CASSYSQGMREQFF	TGTGCCAGCAGTTACTCCCAGGGGATGCGGGAGCAGTTCTTC
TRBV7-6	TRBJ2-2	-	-	CASSLGGPRTNTGELFF	TGTGCCAGCAGCTTAGGGGGCCCAAGGACGAACACCGGGGAGCTGTTTTTT
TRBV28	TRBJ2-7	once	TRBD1	CATFVQGAYEQYF	TGTGCCACCTTCGTACAGGGGGCCTACGAGCAGTACTTC
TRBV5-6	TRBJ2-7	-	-	CASSWTGGGREQYF	TGTGCCAGCAGCTGGACCGGCGGAGGGCGCGAGCAGTACTTC
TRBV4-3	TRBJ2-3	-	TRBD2	CASSQVAGGGTDTQYF	TGCGCCAGCAGCCAAGTAGCGGGGGGGGGCACAGATACGCAGTATTTT
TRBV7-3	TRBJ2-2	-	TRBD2	CASSSSGGRAGELFF	TGTGCCAGCAGCTCCTCCGGGGGGAGGGCCGGGGAGCTGTTTTTT
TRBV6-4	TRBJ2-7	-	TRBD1	CASSVDRGFEQYF	TGTGCCAGCAGTGTCGACAGGGGGTTCGAGCAGTACTTC
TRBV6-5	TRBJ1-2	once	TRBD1	CASSPQGGGRTF	TGTGCCAGCAGTCCCCAGGGGGGTGGGCGCACCTTC
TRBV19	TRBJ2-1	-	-	CASSPRRVNEQFF	TGTGCCAGTAGTCCCCGCCGGGTCAATGAGCAGTTCTTC
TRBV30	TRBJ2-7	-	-	CAWNGGTTNPYEQYF	TGTGCCTGGAATGGCGGGACAACGAATCCCTACGAGCAGTACTTC
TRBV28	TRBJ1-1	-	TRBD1	CASSRTGGTTEAFF	TGTGCCAGCAGTCGTACAGGGGGGACCACTGAAGCTTTCTTT
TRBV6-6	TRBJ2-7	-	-	CASSWGREQSSYEQYF	TGTGCCAGCAGCTGGGGACGGGAGCAAAGCTCCTACGAGCAGTACTTC
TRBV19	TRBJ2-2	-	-	CASRSPGRETGELFF	TGTGCCAGTAGATCGCCCGGACGGGAAACCGGGGAGCTGTTTTTT
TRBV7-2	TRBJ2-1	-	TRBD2	CASWPPGGGSYNEQFF	TGTGCCAGTTGGCCCCCTGGGGGGGGCTCCTACAATGAGCAGTTCTTC
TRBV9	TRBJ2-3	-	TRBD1	CASSGTTGLSTDTQYF	TGTGCCAGCAGCGGGACGACAGGGCTGAGCACAGATACGCAGTATTTT
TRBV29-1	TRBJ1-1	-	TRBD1	CSARTGSSEAFF	TGCAGCGCCCGGACAGGGAGTAGTGAAGCTTTCTTT
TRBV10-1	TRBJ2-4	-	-	CASSESAEGIQYF	TGCGCCAGCAGTGAGTCGGCCGAAGGAATTCAGTACTTC
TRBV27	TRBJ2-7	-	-	CASSSSAGGSYEQYF	TGTGCCAGCAGTTCATCCGCAGGAGGATCCTACGAGCAGTACTTC
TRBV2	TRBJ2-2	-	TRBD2	CASRWGGGNTGELFF	TGTGCCAGCAGATGGGGCGGGGGGAACACCGGGGAGCTGTTTTTT
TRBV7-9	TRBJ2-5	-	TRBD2	CASSFVGTSRWETQYF	TGTGCCAGCAGCTTCGTCGGGACTAGTAGATGGGAGACCCAGTACTTC
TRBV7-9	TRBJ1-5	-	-	CASSSGRDPSNQPQHF	TGTGCCAGCAGCTCTGGCCGGGACCCAAGCAATCAGCCCCAGCATTTT
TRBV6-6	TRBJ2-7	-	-	CASLPGGGEQYF	TGTGCCAGCTTACCAGGGGGGGGCGAGCAGTACTTC
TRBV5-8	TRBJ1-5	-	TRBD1	CASSWGGQRNLNQPQHF	TGTGCCAGCAGCTGGGGGGGACAGCGAAACCTCAATCAGCCCCAGCATTTT
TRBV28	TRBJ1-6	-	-	CASSSRAPRNSPLHF	TGTGCCAGCAGTTCCCGGGCTCCAAGGAATTCACCCCTCCACTTT
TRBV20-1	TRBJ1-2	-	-	CGGDFRDGYTF	TGCGGAGGGGACTTTAGGGATGGCTACACCTTC
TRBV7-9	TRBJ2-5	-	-	CASRPPFRTGETQYF	TGTGCCAGCAGACCCCCGTTCAGAACGGGGGAGACCCAGTACTTC
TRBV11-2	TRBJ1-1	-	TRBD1	CASSPTKGAQVNTEAFF	TGTGCCAGCAGCCCCACCAAGGGGGCCCAGGTGAACACTGAAGCTTTCTTT
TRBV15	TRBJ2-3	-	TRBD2	CATTELASGATDTQYF	TGTGCCACCACGGAGCTGGCTAGCGGGGCCACAGATACGCAGTATTTT
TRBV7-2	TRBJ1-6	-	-	CASSLPAEGYNSPLHF	TGTGCCAGCAGCTTACCGGCGGAGGGCTATAATTCACCCCTCCACTTT
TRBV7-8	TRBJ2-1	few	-	CASSLEAKGQFF	TGTGCCAGCAGCTTAGAGGCCAAAGGGCAGTTCTTC
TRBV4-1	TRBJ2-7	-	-	CASSQGASYEQYF	TGCGCCAGCAGCCAGGGAGCCTCCTACGAGCAGTACTTC
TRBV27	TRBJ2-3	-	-	CASSLGAGTDTQYF	TGTGCCAGCAGTTTGGGGGCGGGCACAGATACGCAGTATTTT